Each of the 21 T cell receptor beta chains below was sequenced from the same sample in a study of T cell responses to AZD1222 COVID-19 vaccine. This table comes from immunoSEQ multiplex PCR, and its TCRdb copy is limited to in-frame clones, with some not included. The repertoire includes roughly 100,000 clones, around 90% of them detected once, and less than 4% sits in the top ten. The sequences come from peripheral blood, collected on day 0 of AZD1222 vaccination. These TCRs come from an adult in good health.

The rearrangement joins TRBV18 to TRBJ2-1; D uncertain. The CDR3 is 12 amino acids. Germline CDR1 reads KGHSH; CDR2 reads LQKENI. With 4 bases removed from V and 4 bases from J, the gap between germline ends came to 5 bases. CDR3 sequence (DNA): TGTGCCAGCTCACAGAATTACAATGAGCAGTTCTTC. Translated, it gives CASSQNYNEQFF.

The chain uses TRBV5-1 and TRBJ1-1; 8 nucleotides line up with TRBD1. Germline lookup yields CDR1 SGHRS and CDR2 YFSETQ. Trimming at V came to 4 bases and at J to 3 bases, leaving 2 bases not matched to a gene. The CDR3 has 13 residues. CDR3 nucleotide sequence: TGCGCCAGCAGCGGACAGGGCTACACTGAAGCTTTCTTT. Amino acids: CASSGQGYTEAFF.

The chain employs TRBV3-1 (or the pseudogene TRBV3-2) and TRBJ2-7; D tentatively fits TRBD1 or TRBD2 (5 bases each). CDR1 is LGHDT and CDR2 is YNNKEL in the germline V gene (reference sequence). V lost 4 bases and J lost 3, with 16 bases in between. This CDR3 comprises 15 residues. In nucleotides, the CDR3 is TGTGCCAGCAGCCTTTCACCCGGGACCAACTACGAGCAGTACTTC. This translates into CASSLSPGTNYEQYF.

The table lists this clone with a few counts. This chain joins TRBV11-3 and TRBJ2-7; D is unclear. CDR1 is SGHNT, CDR2 YENEEA, per germline. This CDR3 is built from 13 residues. V gave up 0 bases and J gave up 5 bases, with 8 bases separating them. In nucleotides, the CDR3 is TGTGCCAGCAGCTTAGATCCTGACAACGAGCAGTACTTC. Translated, it gives CASSLDPDNEQYF.

The chain employs TRBV9 and TRBJ2-1, with D unresolved. This CDR3 is built from 15 residues. The V gene lost 0 bases and the J gene lost 6 bases, with 13 bases spanning the gap. Germline V gene lookup returns CDR1 SGDLS and CDR2 YYNGEE. In nucleotides, the CDR3 is TGTGCCAGCAGCGTAGCACCCACACCCTCCAATGAGCAGTTCTTC. Its protein product is CASSVAPTPSNEQFF. The variable domain in full, with the rest retrieved from reference TRBV9 and TRBJ2-1, is DSGVTQTPKHLITATGQRVTLRCSPRSGDLSVYWYQQSLDQGLQFLIQYYNGEERAKGNILERFSAQQFPDLHSELNLSSLELGDSALYFCASSVAPTPSNEQFFGPGTRLTVL.

This clone occurred once. The rearrangement links TRBV6-5 to TRBJ2-1, with a possible D match to TRBD2 (5 bases). The CDR3 sequence is 12 residues long. Germline V lookup: CDR1 MNHEY, CDR2 SVGAGI. V lost 3 bases to trimming and J lost 6 bases, with 6 bases between them. For the CDR3, the DNA is TGTGCCAGCAGTTATAGCGCCAATGAGCAGTTCTTC. Its protein product is CASSYSANEQFF.

The chain joins TRBV5-1 to TRBJ1-1; D remains unclear. With 0 bases removed from V and 1 base from J, the gap between germline ends came to 10 bases. This CDR3 has 15 residues. Germline values: CDR1 SGHRS, CDR2 YFSETQ. As DNA, the CDR3 is TGCGCCAGCAGCTTGGAGATCGGAGCGAACACTGAAGCTTTCTTT. It codes for CASSLEIGANTEAFF.

The V and J genes are TRBV12-3 or TRBV12-4 and TRBJ1-2, with D unclear. The CDR3 length is 13 residues. V was trimmed by 5 bases and J by 4 bases, leaving 11 bases between them. CDR3 amino acids: CASSNNLGYGYTF. CDR3 sequence (DNA): TGTGCCAGCAGTAATAATCTGGGCTATGGCTACACCTTC.

This sequence joins TRBV5-1 and TRBJ1-3; 7 bases agree with TRBD1. The CDR3 consists of 15 residues. J was trimmed by 2 bases and V by 0 bases; bases with no gene match: 2. Germline CDR1 SGHRS, CDR2 YFSETQ. The DNA of the CDR3 is TGCGCCAGCAGCTTGGAGGGGGCGACTGGAAACACCATATATTTT. This gives the protein CASSLEGATGNTIYF.

The chain carries TRBV5-6 and TRBJ2-5; 8 bases match TRBD1. Germline V gene data show CDR1 as SGHDT and CDR2 as YYEEEE. This CDR3 contains 16 residues. V lost 5 bases to trimming and J lost 5 bases; unmatched junction nucleotides: 14. The CDR3 reads CASRALLDRAAETQYF. The CDR3 DNA follows: TGTGCCAGCAGAGCTTTGTTGGACAGGGCCGCGGAGACCCAGTACTTC.

The chain's CDR3 is CASSEGRGGEQFF. The CDR3 DNA reads TGTGCCAGCAGTGAAGGGAGAGGGGGGGAGCAGTTCTTC. V usage is TRBV2 and J usage is TRBJ2-1, with D perhaps matching TRBD1 or TRBD2 (6 bases each). The V gene's germline CDR1 is SNHLY and CDR2 FYNNEI. The V and J ends lost 1 base and 10 bases respectively, with 11 bases between them. This CDR3 is 13 amino acids long. The full variable domain, rest sourced from reference TRBV2 and TRBJ2-1, is EPEVTQTPSHQVTQMGQEVILRCVPISNHLYFYWYRQILGQKVEFLVSFYNNEISEKSEIFDDQFSVERPDGSNFTLKIRSTKLEDSAMYFCASSEGRGGEQFFGPGTRLTVL.

The chain joins TRBV30 to TRBJ1-5; D call uncertain. With 0 bases removed from V and 0 bases from J, the gap between germline ends came to 3 bases. Germline V gene data show CDR1 as GTSNPN and CDR2 as SVGIG (reference sequence). There are 13 residues in the CDR3. CDR3 nucleotides: TGTGCCTGGAGTGTACGTAGCAATCAGCCCCAGCATTTT. The encoded protein is CAWSVRSNQPQHF.

V gene TRBV12-3 or TRBV12-4 combines with J gene TRBJ1-6; TRBD1 is a possible D gene (5 bases). CDR3 length: 12 amino acids. Between the trimmed V and J ends, which lost 3 bases and 14 bases, there was a span of 11 bases. The CDR3 nucleotides are TGTGCCAGCAGTTTGGAGGGGATCACCCTCCACTTT. Translating it yields CASSLEGITLHF.

The chain couples TRBV7-9 to TRBJ2-7, with D possibly being TRBD1 (6 bases). V dropped 7 bases and J dropped 6 bases, with 13 bases sitting between them. This CDR3 contains 12 residues. Germline V gene lookup returns CDR1 SEHNR and CDR2 FQNEAQ (reference sequence). CDR3 nucleotide sequence: TGTGCCAGCAAGGGGGAAGGAAGCGAGCAGTACTTC. Translated: CASKGEGSEQYF.

This clone was seen once. V and J are TRBV9 and TRBJ1-6, with 7 bases lining up with TRBD1. The junction had 10 bases not matched to a gene; V was cut back by 4 bases and J by 9 bases. CDR1 and CDR2 (germline): SGDLS, YYNGEE. This CDR3 spans 15 amino acids. CDR3 region: CASSFGDRASSPLHF. CDR3 DNA: TGTGCCAGCAGCTTTGGAGACAGGGCCAGTTCACCCCTCCACTTT. The whole variable domain, filled in from reference TRBV9 and TRBJ1-6, reads DSGVTQTPKHLITATGQRVTLRCSPRSGDLSVYWYQQSLDQGLQFLIQYYNGEERAKGNILERFSAQQFPDLHSELNLSSLELGDSALYFCASSFGDRASSPLHFGNGTRLTVT.

This clone was counted a single time. The rearrangement joins TRBV20-1 to TRBJ2-7; 9 bases map to TRBD2. Germline V gene data show CDR1 as DFQATT and CDR2 as SNEGSKA (reference sequence). This CDR3 has 14 residues. Trimming removed 3 bases from V and 3 bases from J; junction bases left unmatched: 6. CDR3 region: CSASPAGGGYEQYF. DNA for the CDR3: TGCAGTGCTAGTCCAGCGGGGGGTGGCTACGAGCAGTACTTC.

This clone was recorded once. CDR3 bases: TGTGCCATCAAGTCCACAGATACGCAGTATTTT. The encoded protein is CAIKSTDTQYF. The V gene is TRBV6-5, the J gene TRBJ2-3, with D unclear. V was shortened by 10 bases and J by 2 bases, with 7 bases between the two germline ends. Germline V gene lookup returns CDR1 MNHEY and CDR2 SVGAGI. CDR3 size: 11 residues.

The chain combines TRBV3-1 (or the pseudogene TRBV3-2) with TRBJ1-2; 8 nucleotides line up with TRBD1. Trimming removed 6 bases from V and 0 bases from J; junction bases left unmatched: 9. The CDR3 length is 16 residues. Germline V lookup: CDR1 LGHDT, CDR2 YNNKEL (reference sequence). CDR3 loop: CASRQGALSPNYGYTF. The CDR3 nucleotides read TGTGCCAGCAGGCAGGGGGCCCTTAGTCCTAACTATGGCTACACCTTC.

This chain uses TRBV3-1 (or the pseudogene TRBV3-2) with TRBJ1-4, with unresolved D. This CDR3 contains 14 residues. The germline CDR1 and CDR2 sequences are LGHDT and YNNKEL (reference sequence). V was clipped by 2 bases and J by 8 bases, with 12 bases between them. CDR3 in amino acids: CASSQQGRLEKLFF. For the CDR3, the DNA is TGTGCCAGCAGCCAACAAGGGCGGTTAGAAAAACTGTTTTTT.

V usage is TRBV29-1 and J usage is TRBJ2-1; D possibly corresponds to TRBD2 (5 bases). Germline CDR1 and CDR2: SQVTM and ANQGSEA. V was trimmed by 4 bases and J by 6 bases, leaving 10 bases between them. The CDR3 contains 12 residues. The CDR3 loop reads CSVGTFSNEQFF. For the CDR3, the DNA is TGCAGCGTTGGGACTTTCAGCAATGAGCAGTTCTTC.

This sequence joins TRBV4-3 and TRBJ2-1; no definite D call. The CDR3 has 14 amino acids. Trimming removed 0 bases from V and 8 bases from J, with 11 bases in between. CDR1 and CDR2 from the germline V gene are LGHNA and YSLEER. The CDR3 loop is CASSQDYLSDEQFF. The DNA of the CDR3 is TGCGCCAGCAGCCAAGATTACCTCTCGGATGAGCAGTTCTTC.